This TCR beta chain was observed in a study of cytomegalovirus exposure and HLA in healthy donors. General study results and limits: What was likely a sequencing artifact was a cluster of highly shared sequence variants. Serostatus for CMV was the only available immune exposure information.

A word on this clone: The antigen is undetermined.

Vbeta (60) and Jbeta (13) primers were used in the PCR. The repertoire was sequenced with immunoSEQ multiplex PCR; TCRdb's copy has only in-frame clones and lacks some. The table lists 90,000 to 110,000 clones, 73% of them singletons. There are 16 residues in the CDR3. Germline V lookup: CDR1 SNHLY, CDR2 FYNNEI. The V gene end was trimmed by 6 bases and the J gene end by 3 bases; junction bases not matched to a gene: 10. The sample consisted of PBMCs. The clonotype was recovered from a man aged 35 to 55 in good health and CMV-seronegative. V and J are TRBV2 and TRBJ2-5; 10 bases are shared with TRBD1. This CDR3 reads CASSHPLTGGEETQYF. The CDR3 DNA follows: TGTGCCAGCAGCCACCCCCTGACAGGGGGCGAAGAGACCCAGTACTTC.